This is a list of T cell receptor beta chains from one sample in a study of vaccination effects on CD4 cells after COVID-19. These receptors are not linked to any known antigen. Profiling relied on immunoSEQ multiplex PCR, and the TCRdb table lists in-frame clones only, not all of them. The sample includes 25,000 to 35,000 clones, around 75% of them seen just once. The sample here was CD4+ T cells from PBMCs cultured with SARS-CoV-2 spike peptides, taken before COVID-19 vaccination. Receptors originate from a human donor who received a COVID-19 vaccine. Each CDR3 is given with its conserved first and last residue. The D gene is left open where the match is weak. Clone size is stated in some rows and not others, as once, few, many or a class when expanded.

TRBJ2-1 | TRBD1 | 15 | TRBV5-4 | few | TGTGCCAGCAGCTCCCGGGACAGGGTAGCCGGTGAGCAGTTCTTC | CASSSRDRVAGEQFF
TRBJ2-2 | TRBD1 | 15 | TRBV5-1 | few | TGCGCCAGCAGCTCAGGGGGCTTCGAAACCGGGGAGCTGTTTTTT | CASSSGGFETGELFF
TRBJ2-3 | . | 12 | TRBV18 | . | TGTGCCAGCTCACCATACACAGATACGCAGTATTTT | CASSPYTDTQYF
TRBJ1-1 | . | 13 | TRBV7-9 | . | TGTGCCAGCAGCCCCCCTGGGGGGACTGAAGCTTTCTTT | CASSPPGGTEAFF
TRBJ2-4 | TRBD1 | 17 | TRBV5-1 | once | TGCGCCAGCACCTCGGGAGGACAGGGGATGGCCAAAAACATTCAGTACTTC | CASTSGGQGMAKNIQYF
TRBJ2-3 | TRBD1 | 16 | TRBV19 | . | TGTGCCAGTAGTATTCAAGGGACAGGGGCGACAGATACGCAGTATTTT | CASSIQGTGATDTQYF
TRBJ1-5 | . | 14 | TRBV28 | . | TGTGCCAGCAGCGGGAACAGCCGCAATCAGCCCCAGCATTTT | CASSGNSRNQPQHF
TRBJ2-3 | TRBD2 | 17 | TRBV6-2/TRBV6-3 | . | TGTGCCAGCAGTTACTACCTAGGGACTAGGTCCACAGATACGCAGTATTTT | CASSYYLGTRSTDTQYF
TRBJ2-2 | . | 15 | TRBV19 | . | TGTGCCAGTAGTACCTACAGGGCCGGTAACGGGGAGCTGTTTTTT | CASSTYRAGNGELFF
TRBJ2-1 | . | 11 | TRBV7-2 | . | TGTGCCAGCAGCGTCATTAATGAGCAGTTCTTC | CASSVINEQFF
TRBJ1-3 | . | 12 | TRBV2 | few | TGTGCCAGCGGAGGCTCTGGAAACACCATATATTTT | CASGGSGNTIYF
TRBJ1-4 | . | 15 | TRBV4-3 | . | TGCGCCAGCAGCCAAGTTGGGGCAACTAATGAAAAACTGTTTTTT | CASSQVGATNEKLFF
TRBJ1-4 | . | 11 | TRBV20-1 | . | TGCAGTGCTAGAGTTACTGAAAAACTGTTTTTT | CSARVTEKLFF
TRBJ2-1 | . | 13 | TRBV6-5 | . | TGTGCCGGCAGTCCCTGGACCTCCAATGAGCAGTTCTTC | CAGSPWTSNEQFF
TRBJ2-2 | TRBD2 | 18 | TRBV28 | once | TGTGCCAGCAGTTTATTGACTAGCGGGAGGGGGAACACCGGGGAGCTGTTTTTT | CASSLLTSGRGNTGELFF
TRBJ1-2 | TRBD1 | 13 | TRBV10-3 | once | TGTGCCATCAGGGGGACAGGGGGCTATGGCTACACCTTC | CAIRGTGGYGYTF
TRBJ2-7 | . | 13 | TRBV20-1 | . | TGCAGTGCCAGTCAGGCAGGGAGAAACGAGCAGTACTTC | CSASQAGRNEQYF
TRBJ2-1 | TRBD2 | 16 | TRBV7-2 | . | TGTGCCAGCAGCTTAGTTGGTAGCGGGGGGCGCAATGAGCAGTTCTTC | CASSLVGSGGRNEQFF
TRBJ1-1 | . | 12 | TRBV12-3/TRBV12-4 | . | TGTGCCAGCAGCGATAGGGGGACTGAAGCTTTCTTT | CASSDRGTEAFF
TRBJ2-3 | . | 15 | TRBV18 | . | TGTGCCAGCTCACCCACAGGCGGAAGCACAGATACGCAGTATTTT | CASSPTGGSTDTQYF
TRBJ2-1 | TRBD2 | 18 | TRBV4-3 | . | TGCGCCAGCAGCCAAGATAGCGGGGGGCTAAGCTCCTACAATGAGCAGTTCTTC | CASSQDSGGLSSYNEQFF
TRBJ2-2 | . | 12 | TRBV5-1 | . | TGCGCCAGCAGCTTGGAACTCGGGGAGCTGTTTTTT | CASSLELGELFF
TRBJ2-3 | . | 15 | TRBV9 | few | TGTGCCAGCAGCGTAGCTGTGTCGGGCGCAGATACGCAGTATTTT | CASSVAVSGADTQYF
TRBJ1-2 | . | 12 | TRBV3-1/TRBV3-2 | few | TGTGCCAGCAGCCAAGAGCGGGTTGGCTACACCTTC | CASSQERVGYTF
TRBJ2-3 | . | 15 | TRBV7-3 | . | TGTGCCAGCAGCTTAACGCCATCAGGCACAGATACGCAGTATTTT | CASSLTPSGTDTQYF
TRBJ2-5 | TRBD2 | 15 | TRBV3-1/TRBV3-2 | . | TGTGCCAGCGCAACAGCGGGGGGCCTCGGGGAGACCCAGTACTTC | CASATAGGLGETQYF
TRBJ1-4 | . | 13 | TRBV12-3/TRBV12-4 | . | TGTGCCACCACCCGGGGGGGAGGTGAAAAACTGTTTTTT | CATTRGGGEKLFF
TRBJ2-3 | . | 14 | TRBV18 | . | TGTGCCAGCTCACCACAGGGGCGAACGGATACGCAGTATTTT | CASSPQGRTDTQYF
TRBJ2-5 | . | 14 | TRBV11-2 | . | TGTGCCAGCAGCTTAGAGGCAGGCATAAGAGGCCAGTACTTC | CASSLEAGIRGQYF
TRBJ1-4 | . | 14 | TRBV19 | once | TGTGCCAGTAGTTCCCGGGACTTTAAGGAAAAACTGTTTTTT | CASSSRDFKEKLFF
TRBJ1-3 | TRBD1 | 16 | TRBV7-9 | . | TGTGCCAGCAGCTTGGGACAGGGAATAGGAGGAAACACCATATATTTT | CASSLGQGIGGNTIYF
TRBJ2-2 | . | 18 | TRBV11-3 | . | TGTGCCAGCAGCTTAGGGGCAGGGGAAGGCCTGAACACCGGGGAGCTGTTTTTT | CASSLGAGEGLNTGELFF
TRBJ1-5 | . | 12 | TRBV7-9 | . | TGTGCCAGCAGCTATGATAATCAGCCCCAGCATTTT | CASSYDNQPQHF
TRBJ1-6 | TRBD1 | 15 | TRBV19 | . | TGTGCCAGTAGTACAGACAGGGCTGATAATTCACCCCTCCACTTT | CASSTDRADNSPLHF
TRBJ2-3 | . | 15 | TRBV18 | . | TGTGCCAGCTCACTAGCCTTCTCAGGCACAGATACGCAGTATTTT | CASSLAFSGTDTQYF
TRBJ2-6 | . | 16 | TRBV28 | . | TGTGCCAGCAGTCCCGGGTCCTCGTCCGGGGCCAACGTCCTGACTTTC | CASSPGSSSGANVLTF
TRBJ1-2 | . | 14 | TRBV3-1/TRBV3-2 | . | TGTGCCAGCAGCCAAGGGACGTATCTCTATGGCTACACCTTC | CASSQGTYLYGYTF
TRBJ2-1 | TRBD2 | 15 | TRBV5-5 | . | TGTGCCAGCAGCCCGCCACTAGCGGGAGGGAATGAGCAGTTCTTC | CASSPPLAGGNEQFF
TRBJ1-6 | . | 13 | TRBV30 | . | TGTGCCTGGAGTGGGGAGGGAGGTTCACCCCTCCACTTT | CAWSGEGGSPLHF
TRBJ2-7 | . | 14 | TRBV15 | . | TGTGCCACCAGCAGAGATCGGACCGACTATGGGCAGTACTTC | CATSRDRTDYGQYF
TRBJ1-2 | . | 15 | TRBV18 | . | TGTGCCAGCTCACCCTCCGTGGCAAAGAACGGTGGCTACACCTTC | CASSPSVAKNGGYTF
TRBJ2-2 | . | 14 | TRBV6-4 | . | TGTGCCAGCAGTGCGGACACGAACACCGGGGAGCTGTTTTTT | CASSADTNTGELFF
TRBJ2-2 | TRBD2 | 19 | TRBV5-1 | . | TGCGCCAGCAGCTTGGGACCGTATCTAGCGGGAGCTCGCACCGGGGAGCTGTTTTTT | CASSLGPYLAGARTGELFF
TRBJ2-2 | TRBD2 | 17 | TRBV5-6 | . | TGTGCCAGCAGCTTGGAGCTAGCGGGGGGTCTAACCGGGGAGCTGTTTTTT | CASSLELAGGLTGELFF
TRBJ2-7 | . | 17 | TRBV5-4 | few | TGTGCCAGCAGCTTGGGGGGACTGACCCTTCGAGGAGACGAGCAGTACTTC | CASSLGGLTLRGDEQYF
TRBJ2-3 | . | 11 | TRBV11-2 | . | TGTGCCAGCAGCTTCACAGATACGCAGTATTTT | CASSFTDTQYF
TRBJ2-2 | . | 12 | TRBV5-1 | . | TGCGCCAGCAGCTCCGACACCGGGGAGCTGTTTTTT | CASSSDTGELFF
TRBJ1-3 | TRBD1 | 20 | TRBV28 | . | TGTGCCAGCAGTTCCTACCGGGACAGGGGTAAGGGGATTGCTGGAAACACCATATATTTT | CASSSYRDRGKGIAGNTIYF
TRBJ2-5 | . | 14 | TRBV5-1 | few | TGCGCCAGCAGCTTGGCCGGTGCCCAAGAGACCCAGTACTTC | CASSLAGAQETQYF
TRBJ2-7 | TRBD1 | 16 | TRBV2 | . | TGTGCCAGCAGTGATTTGAGGACAGGGCAGAGGTACGAGCAGTACTTC | CASSDLRTGQRYEQYF
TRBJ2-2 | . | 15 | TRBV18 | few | TGTGCCAGCTCACCTGGACGGACGAACACCGGGGAGCTGTTTTTT | CASSPGRTNTGELFF
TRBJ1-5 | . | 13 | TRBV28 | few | TGTGCCAGCCTTTACAGGCGCAATCAGCCCCAGCATTTT | CASLYRRNQPQHF
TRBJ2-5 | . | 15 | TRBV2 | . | TGTGCCAGCAGTACTTCTAGCGGAGGGGGAGAGACCCAGTACTTC | CASSTSSGGGETQYF
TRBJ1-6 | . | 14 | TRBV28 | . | TGTGCCAGCAGTTTACCAGTCACCCAGTCACCCCTCCACTTT | CASSLPVTQSPLHF
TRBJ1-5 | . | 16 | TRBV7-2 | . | TGTGCCAGCAGCCCAATCGCAGGGCCGGGGAATCAGCCCCAGCATTTT | CASSPIAGPGNQPQHF